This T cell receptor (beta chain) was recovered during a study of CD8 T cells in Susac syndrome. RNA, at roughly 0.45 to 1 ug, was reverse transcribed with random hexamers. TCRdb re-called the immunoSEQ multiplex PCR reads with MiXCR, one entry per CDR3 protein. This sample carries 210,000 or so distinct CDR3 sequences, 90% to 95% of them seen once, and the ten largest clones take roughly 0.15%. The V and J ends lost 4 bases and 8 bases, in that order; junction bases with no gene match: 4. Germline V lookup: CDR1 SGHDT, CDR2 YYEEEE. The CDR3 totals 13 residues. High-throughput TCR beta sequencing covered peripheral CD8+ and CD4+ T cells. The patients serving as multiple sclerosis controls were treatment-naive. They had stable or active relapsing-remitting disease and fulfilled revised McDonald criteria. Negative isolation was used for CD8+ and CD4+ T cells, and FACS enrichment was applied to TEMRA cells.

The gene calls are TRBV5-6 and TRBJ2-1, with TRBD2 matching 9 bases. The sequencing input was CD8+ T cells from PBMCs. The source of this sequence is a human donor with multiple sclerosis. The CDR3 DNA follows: TGTGCCAGCAGCCCCAGGACTAGCGATGAGCAGTTCTTC. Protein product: CASSPRTSDEQFF.